These 9 T cell receptor beta chains came from one sample sequenced in a study of blood T cell repertoires in COVID-19. Produced via immunoSEQ multiplex PCR; TCRdb's table is partial and in-frame only. Of some 220,000 clones listed, 80% were seen once; the top ten hold 9.5% to 15%. Specimen: peripheral blood. These receptors were taken from a human donor in a cohort sampled during active COVID-19.

CDR3 sequence: CASSLAGTMVVKQYF. In nucleotides, the CDR3 is TGTGCCAGCAGCTTGGCCGGGACAATGGTGGTGAAGCAGTACTTC. The chain carries TRBV5-8 and TRBJ2-7, with a tentative D call TRBD1 (6 bases). The CDR3 is 15 amino acids. Looked up from germline, CDR1 is SGHTS and CDR2 is YDEGEE. V was clipped by 0 bases and J by 8 bases, with 18 bases between them.

This clone was observed a handful of times. This sequence joins TRBV28 and TRBJ1-5; tentatively, D is TRBD1 (6 bases). Germline CDR1 MDHEN, CDR2 SYDVKM. Trimming took 1 base from V and 6 from J, leaving 19 bases between them. There are 17 residues in the CDR3. The CDR3 nucleotides read TGTGCCAGCAGTTTATTGAGGGGGGGGTTGAGGAGTCAGCCCCAGCATTTT. It yields the protein CASSLLRGGLRSQPQHF.

The V gene is TRBV5-4, the J gene TRBJ2-7; the match to TRBD2 covers 9 bases. CDR1 is SGHNT, CDR2 YYREEE, per germline (reference sequence). V trimming: 3 bases; J trimming: 7 bases; junction bases outside the gene matches: 11. CDR3 length equals 15 residues. CDR3 DNA: TGTGCCAGCAGCTCCCCGGTTAGCGGGAGCCGTGAGCAGTACTTC. This gives the protein CASSSPVSGSREQYF.

In DNA form, the CDR3 reads TGTGCCTGGAGGGAGGGAGGAAACACCATATATTTT. It yields the protein CAWREGGNTIYF. The chain employs TRBV30 and TRBJ1-3; D gene uncertain. From germline, CDR1 is GTSNPN and CDR2 SVGIG (reference sequence). The V gene lost 3 bases and the J gene lost 4 bases, with 7 bases spanning the gap. The length of the CDR3 is 12 residues.

Details on this clone: Additional DNA sequences in this sample encode the identical CDR3. The rearrangement links TRBV19 to TRBJ1-5, with D uncertain. This CDR3 region has 12 residues. Germline values: CDR1 LNHDA, CDR2 SQIVND (reference sequence). V was cut by 1 base and J by 6 bases, with 4 bases left in between. CDR3 nucleotide sequence: TGTGCCAGTAGTATAGGAGGTCAGCCCCAGCATTTT. Protein product: CASSIGGQPQHF.

The genes are TRBV4-2 and TRBJ2-1, with a weak D call TRBD2 (6 bases). Germline CDR1 is LGHNA and CDR2 is YNFKEQ. This CDR3 is 16 amino acids long. The V and J ends lost 1 base and 2 bases respectively, with 12 bases between them. The CDR3: CASSQGVGGTYNEQFF. CDR3 coding DNA: TGTGCCAGCAGCCAAGGTGTGGGAGGAACCTACAATGAGCAGTTCTTC.

The rearrangement joins TRBV27 to TRBJ1-3; 7 nucleotides match TRBD1. The germline CDR1 and CDR2 sequences are MNHEY and SMNVEV (reference sequence). Unmatched junction bases numbered 13, after V lost 5 bases and J lost 0 bases. This CDR3 is 18 amino acids long. The CDR3 here is CASSPYPRTGSSGNTIYF. Here the CDR3 DNA reads TGTGCCAGCAGTCCCTACCCAAGGACAGGAAGCTCTGGAAACACCATATATTTT.

This chain connects TRBV19 to TRBJ2-2; the match to TRBD2 covers 14 bases. The germline V gene has CDR1 LNHDA and CDR2 SQIVND (reference sequence). The CDR3 extends over 15 amino acids. V shed 11 bases, J shed 8 bases, and the junction held 10 bases outside the gene matches. The CDR3 DNA reads TGTGCCGCGAAGGGACTAGCGGGGGAAGGGGGGGAGCTGTTTTTT. It yields the protein CAAKGLAGEGGELFF.

The genes are TRBV2 and TRBJ1-2, with D possibly matching TRBD1 (6 bases). The CDR3 runs 12 residues. The germline V and J ends were trimmed by 5 bases and 4 bases, with 8 bases remaining between them. CDR1 is SNHLY and CDR2 is FYNNEI in the germline V gene. The CDR3 loop reads CASSPDSYGYTF. In nucleotides, the CDR3 is TGTGCCAGCAGTCCGGACAGCTATGGCTACACCTTC.